This T cell receptor beta chain was documented in a study of blood T cell repertoires in COVID-19. Study in general: Samples of COVID-19 (acute and convalescent) were obtained from the United States, Italy and Spain. T cells, B-cell-depleted T cells, or PBMCs provided the cDNA or gDNA that served as material.

Per the original data handling: Quantification of nucleated cells was approximated via reference gene primer amplification. Libraries were prepared by immunoSEQ multiplex PCR; TCRdb keeps only in-frame clonotypes and omits some of them. V, J and clone size were drawn from that table, and D and trimming were deduced from the DNA. This table has 210,000 or so clones, 83% appearing once. V gave up 0 bases and J gave up 7 bases; unmatched junction bases: 5. The CDR3 extends over 14 amino acids. Germline assignment: CDR1 MNHEY and CDR2 SMNVEV (reference sequence). Seattle patients were enrolled while actively infected and followed longitudinally.

J is TRBJ1-1 and V is TRBV27; 7 nucleotides align to TRBD1. The receptor was isolated from a woman in her 30s with COVID-19, enrolled during active disease. Sequencing was performed on peripheral blood. The CDR3 nucleotides read TGTGCCAGCAGTTTATCCAAGGGGGCGAATGAAGCTTTCTTT. This translates into CASSLSKGANEAFF.